The next 11 T cell receptor beta chains were all read from a single sample in a study of early T cells in non-severe SARS-CoV-2 infection. Using its own MiXCR run on the 5' RACE reads, TCRdb lists one record per CDR3 protein. Of roughly 65,000 distinct CDR3 sequences listed, 11% are singletons. Specimen: whole blood. All receptors derive from an adult who was a healthcare worker with PCR-confirmed SARS-CoV-2 infection or an uninfected control (not recorded which).

The V call is TRBV4-3, the J call TRBJ2-5; 9 nucleotides match TRBD1. Germline CDR1 reads LGHNA; CDR2 reads YSLEER. The CDR3 contains 17 residues. V gave up 3 bases and J gave up 6 bases; unmatched junction bases: 14. The CDR3 bases are TGCGCCAGCAGCCAGGTTTATGCCGGACAGGGGCGAAAGACCCAGTACTTC. Its protein is CASSQVYAGQGRKTQYF.

The table lists this clonotype with a few counts. V gene TRBV27 combines with J gene TRBJ1-2, with 9 bases fitting TRBD1. The length of the CDR3 is 16 residues. Losses at the gene ends were 5 bases for V and 3 bases for J; bases not matched to a gene: 10. Germline loops: CDR1 MNHEY, CDR2 SMNVEV (reference sequence). CDR3 region: CASSKGQGFFDYGYTF. The DNA of the CDR3 is TGTGCCAGCAGTAAGGGACAGGGATTTTTCGACTATGGCTACACCTTC.

This clonotype appeared a few times. The V call is TRBV6-2 or TRBV6-3, the J call TRBJ2-2, with TRBD2 identical over 13 bases. The germline CDR1 and CDR2 sequences are MNHEY and SVGEGT. V trimming: 4 bases; J trimming: 3 bases; junction bases outside the gene matches: 17. The CDR3 loop spans 21 amino acids. The CDR3 DNA reads TGTGCCAGCAGTTTTGGGGCCCACCTTGGACTAGCGGGAGCCGACACCGGGGAGCTGTTTTTT. The encoded protein is CASSFGAHLGLAGADTGELFF.

This chain uses TRBV12-3 or TRBV12-4 with TRBJ2-2, with TRBD2 matching over 9 bases. Losses at the gene ends were 7 bases for V and 4 bases for J; bases not matched to a gene: 7. This CDR3 is 15 amino acids long. The CDR3 reads CASKKVAGVTGELFF. The CDR3 nucleotides are TGTGCCAGCAAGAAGGTAGCGGGAGTCACCGGGGAGCTGTTTTTT.

This clonotype was picked up a small number of times. V and J are TRBV29-1 and TRBJ2-3, with a possible D match to TRBD2 (6 bases). Germline lookup yields CDR1 SQVTM and CDR2 ANQGSEA. The CDR3 contains 15 residues. V lost 2 bases, J lost 0 bases, and 12 bases lay in between. The CDR3: CSVEPAGPSTDTQYF. CDR3 sequence (DNA): TGCAGCGTTGAACCTGCGGGACCCAGCACAGATACGCAGTATTTT.

The rearrangement joins TRBV7-9 to TRBJ1-5; no clear D. Germline V gene data show CDR1 as SEHNR and CDR2 as FQNEAQ (reference sequence). The CDR3 has 15 amino acids. Between the trimmed V and J ends, which lost 4 bases and 5 bases, there was a span of 15 bases. For the CDR3, the DNA is TGTGCCAGCAGCTCGGAACACGCGGGCTATCAGCCCCAGCATTTT. It is translated as CASSSEHAGYQPQHF.

This clonotype showed up just a few times. The chain is built from TRBV27 and TRBJ1-3, with D maybe TRBD1 (5 bases). The ends were cut back, 5 bases at V and 2 bases at J, with 16 bases in the middle. Germline CDR1 and CDR2: MNHEY and SMNVEV (reference sequence). The CDR3 consists of 16 residues. The CDR3 protein is CASSPWGGSAGNTIYF. The CDR3 DNA reads as TGTGCCAGCAGTCCCTGGGGGGGGTCCGCTGGAAACACCATATATTTT.

This chain joins TRBV19 and TRBJ1-5, with D perhaps matching TRBD1 (6 bases). The CDR3 covers 14 residues. The germline V gene has CDR1 LNHDA and CDR2 SQIVND (reference sequence). The germline V and J ends were trimmed by 8 bases and 2 bases, with 13 bases remaining between them. CDR3 DNA sequence: TGTGCCAGTTCCCCCGAGGGGGGCAATCAGCCCCAGCATTTT. Its translation is CASSPEGGNQPQHF.

The rearrangement joins TRBV20-1 to TRBJ2-5, with TRBD1 as a possible D gene (6 bases). The V and J ends lost 4 bases and 7 bases respectively, with 10 bases between them. The V gene's germline CDR1 is DFQATT and CDR2 SNEGSKA (reference sequence). The CDR3 is 11 residues long. The CDR3 DNA sequence: TGCAGTGCTACAGGGGACGGGACCCAGTACTTC. It specifies CSATGDGTQYF.

The chain couples TRBV5-1 to TRBJ2-3; 15 bases are a match to TRBD2. CDR1 and CDR2 (germline): SGHRS, YFSETQ. The CDR3 has 17 residues. After removal of 4 bases from V and 5 bases from J, the junction contained 8 bases not matched to a gene. The CDR3 spells CASSPGLAGGIGDTQYF. CDR3 nucleotide sequence: TGCGCCAGCAGCCCCGGACTAGCGGGAGGGATAGGAGATACGCAGTATTTT. The whole variable domain, filled in from reference TRBV5-1 and TRBJ2-3, reads KAGVTQTPRYLIKTRGQQVTLSCSPISGHRSVSWYQQTPGQGLQFLFEYFSETQRNKGNFPGRFSGRQFSNSRSEMNVSTLELGDSALYLCASSPGLAGGIGDTQYFGPGTRLTVL.

This clonotype has more than one count but fewer than ten. The genes are TRBV7-2 and TRBJ1-4; no reliable D call. The germline V gene encodes CDR1 SGHTA and CDR2 FQGNSA. With 4 bases removed from V and 8 bases from J, the gap between germline ends came to 14 bases. The CDR3 sequence is 14 residues long. The CDR3 loop reads CASSSPPGNEKLFF. The CDR3 DNA reads TGTGCCAGCAGCTCCCCTCCGGGGAACGAAAAACTGTTTTTT.